This TCR beta chain appears in the sequencing data of a study of blood T cell repertoires in COVID-19. Overall study: Each recovered donor of Cohort 3 presented with two negative PCRs, clearance, or symptom resolution. The United States, Italy and Spain were the sources of the acute and convalescent COVID-19 samples.

In the authors' workflow: The assay estimated nucleated cells by amplifying reference gene primers. Assay used: immunoSEQ multiplex PCR; TCRdb lists only in-frame clones, some missing. V, J and clone size are those of that table, while D and trimming were read from the DNA. The sample lists fewer than 150,000 clones, around 82% occurring once. Germline loops: CDR1 SGHRS, CDR2 YFSETQ. Trimming shortened V by 6 bases and J by 2 bases, and 14 bases separated the two germline ends. The CDR3 is 15 amino acids. Sample: PBMCs or T cells enriched from blood (not recorded which). This TCR was sampled from a man aged 50 or older in a cohort exposed to, infected with or recovered from COVID-19 (not recorded which). This chain joins TRBV5-1 and TRBJ1-4; D is perhaps TRBD1 (5 bases). The CDR3: CASTKDGGTNEKLFF. The CDR3 DNA sequence: TGCGCCAGCACCAAGGACGGGGGGACTAATGAAAAACTGTTTTTT.